Following are 5 T cell receptor beta chains from one sample sequenced in a study of blood T cell repertoires in COVID-19 (dated by TCRdb to 2018 to 2020). Library creation used the immunoSEQ multiplex PCR assay. The source is immuneACCESS, and TCRdb retained only in-frame sequences with V and J called. Part of the clones is not carried over; for the studies checked, unresolved V genes explain less than half of this, and the remainder is unexplained. This sample has more than 250,000 clones in its table, and 90% of those were observed once. Of the sample, 1.7% falls within the top ten clones. Input material: PBMCs or T cells enriched from blood (not recorded which). Every receptor here comes from a woman aged 18-29 years with acute COVID-19.

This chain links TRBV5-5 with TRBJ2-7; D not certain. With 0 bases removed from V and 4 bases from J, the gap between germline ends came to 2 bases. Germline assignment: CDR1 SGHKS and CDR2 YYEKEE (reference sequence). The CDR3 consists of 11 residues. The CDR3 here is CASSLAYEQYF. The CDR3 DNA follows: TGTGCCAGCAGCTTGGCATACGAGCAGTACTTC.

The genes are TRBV9 and TRBJ1-2, with no clear D. Trimming cost V 3 bases and J 5 bases, with 8 bases left between them. Germline V gene data show CDR1 as SGDLS and CDR2 as YYNGEE. The CDR3 length is 12 residues. This CDR3 is CASSAEGYGYTF. The CDR3 bases are TGTGCCAGCAGCGCGGAGGGATATGGCTACACCTTC.

V usage is TRBV6-2 or TRBV6-3 and J usage is TRBJ2-7; no firm D call. Germline CDR1 and CDR2: MNHEY and SVGEGT. V gave up 5 bases and J gave up 0 bases, with 8 bases separating them. This CDR3 is 13 amino acids long. The CDR3 DNA follows: TGTGCCAGCAGTAAATATAGCTCCTACGAGCAGTACTTC. Its translation is CASSKYSSYEQYF.

The chain has TRBV7-8 and TRBJ1-5; possibly TRBD1 for D (5 bases). The CDR3 runs to 14 residues. Trimming pared 3 bases from V and 7 bases from J, leaving 13 bases between. The germline V gene encodes CDR1 SGHVS and CDR2 FQNEAQ. In DNA form, the CDR3 reads TGTGCCAGCAGCTTCAACCAGGGTTTACAGCCCCAGCATTTT. Its protein product is CASSFNQGLQPQHF.

This chain uses TRBV6-5 with TRBJ1-4; TRBD1 matches 7 bases. Trimming cost V 0 bases and J 0 bases; bases outside gene matches: 1. The germline gives CDR1 MNHEY, CDR2 SVGAGI. This CDR3 comprises 16 residues. The CDR3 DNA reads as TGTGCCAGCAGTTACTCAGGGACAGCAACTAATGAAAAACTGTTTTTT. It is translated as CASSYSGTATNEKLFF.